This TCR beta chain appears in the sequencing data of a study of blood T cell repertoires in COVID-19. Study context: Researchers got acute and convalescent COVID-19 samples from the United States, Italy and Spain. Sources were T cells, B-cell-depleted T cells, or PBMCs; the material itself was cDNA or gDNA.

V gave up 5 bases and J gave up 8 bases, with 27 bases separating them. Germline lookup yields CDR1 SGHTA and CDR2 FQGNSA. There are 17 residues in the CDR3. Profiled with immunoSEQ multiplex PCR; TCRdb holds only in-frame clones, not every one. The table shows some 170,000 clones, with around 87% occurring only once. The chain carries TRBV7-2 and TRBJ1-1; D is undetermined. This clonotype was obtained from a woman aged 70-85 years with COVID-19, enrolled during active disease. The source material was peripheral blood. The CDR3 protein is CASSRQPTSVLGLEAFF. The DNA of the CDR3 is TGTGCCAGCAGCAGACAACCCACTTCGGTTCTTGGACTCGAAGCTTTCTTT.